This T cell receptor (beta chain) was sequenced during a study of T cell clusters in autoimmune cytopenias. Study-level information: TRB sequencing had a median about 55,000 reads and 2,000 to 3,000 distinct clonotypes per sample.

Notes on the study in general: Primary autoimmune cytopenia patients seemingly lacked the physiological T cell clusters found in healthy donors.

Each sample's input was 250 ng genomic DNA, roughly 40,000 genome equivalents. As to this clonotype: Its target is unknown.

The CDR3 is made up of 14 amino acids. CDR1 SGHTA and CDR2 FQGNSA come from the germline V gene. TRB was amplified by touch-down multiplex PCR, primer pools A and B combined. TCRdb re-called the multiplex PCR reads; one entry per CDR3 protein, DNA not given. Its table records 5,500 to 8,000 distinct CDR3 sequences. This sample also appeared in a second study, on T cell repertoires in aging, cancer and after chemotherapy. That study adds: Clear clonal overlap appeared across healthy donor samples taken over several months to years.

The V call is TRBV7-2, the J call TRBJ1-4. This receptor was identified in a human donor in good health. The sample comprised peripheral blood. The CDR3 here is CASSLVPTNEKLFF.